This paragraph covers one T cell receptor (beta chain) sequence. Sequencing was performed with immunoSEQ multiplex PCR; in TCRdb, only in-frame clones are kept and a portion is missing. The sample consists of a few hundred thousand clones, more than 70% of them appearing once. The sample is drawn from a study of blood T cell repertoires in COVID-19. Study-wide context: Sample material is recorded as cDNA or gDNA derived from T cells, B-cell-depleted T cells, or PBMCs.

CDR1 and CDR2 from the germline V gene are SGHNT and YYREEE (reference sequence). The CDR3 has 15 amino acids. Deletions cut 4 bases from V and 5 bases from J, with 18 bases between. The V call is TRBV5-4, the J call TRBJ2-5; D possibly corresponds to TRBD1 (6 bases). The sequence was obtained from a woman in her 50s who had recovered from COVID-19. The sample consisted of peripheral blood. This CDR3 is CASSLYLGAMETQYF. CDR3 DNA sequence: TGTGCCAGCAGCCTGTACCTGGGGGCGATGGAGACCCAGTACTTC.